One sample yielded the 13 T cell receptor beta chains listed below, sequenced in a study of T cell responses to AZD1222 COVID-19 vaccine. The assay was immunoSEQ multiplex PCR, and TCRdb's table has in-frame clones only and misses some. The data show 120,000 to 150,000 clones, 90% to 95% seen once. Specimen: peripheral blood, collected on day 0 of AZD1222 vaccination. The receptors were sampled from an adult in good health.

The chain couples TRBV30 to TRBJ2-1; D may be TRBD2 (6 bases). Germline CDR1 and CDR2: GTSNPN and SVGIG (reference sequence). Trimming removed 2 bases at V and 6 bases at J, with 11 bases between. The CDR3 consists of 13 residues. CDR3 nucleotides: TGTGCCTGGAGTACCGGGGGAGGCAATGAGCAGTTCTTC. Its protein is CAWSTGGGNEQFF.

The gene calls are TRBV2 and TRBJ2-5; TRBD1 might be the D (6 bases). The CDR3 covers 13 residues. Germline-derived CDR1 and CDR2 are SNHLY and FYNNEI. The V end lost 4 bases, the J end lost 3 bases, and 9 bases lay between the germline ends. Written as DNA, the CDR3 is TGTGCCAGCAGTGTGGACAGAAAAGAGACCCAGTACTTC. It is translated as CASSVDRKETQYF.

The rearrangement joins TRBV5-1 to TRBJ2-7; the match to TRBD2 covers 7 bases. The length of the CDR3 is 15 residues. The ends lost 4 bases at V and 2 bases at J; junction bases unmatched: 9. The V gene's germline CDR1 is SGHRS and CDR2 YFSETQ. The CDR3 region is CASSRVASGTYEQYF. The CDR3 nucleotides are TGCGCCAGCAGCCGGGTGGCCAGCGGGACCTACGAGCAGTACTTC.

The gene calls are TRBV27 and TRBJ1-2; the match to TRBD1 covers 7 bases. The V gene end was trimmed by 6 bases and the J gene end by 8 bases; junction bases not matched to a gene: 12. The CDR3 is 14 residues long. The germline CDR1 and CDR2 sequences are MNHEY and SMNVEV (reference sequence). The CDR3 sequence is CASRPTGPGGGYTF. CDR3 nucleotide sequence: TGTGCCAGCAGGCCGACAGGGCCCGGTGGAGGCTACACCTTC.

The rearrangement uses TRBV18 and TRBJ1-2; D is unclear. V was cut by 5 bases and J by 3 bases, with 19 bases left in between. This CDR3 is built from 16 residues. The germline CDR1 and CDR2 sequences are KGHSH and LQKENI. Here the CDR3 DNA reads TGTGCCAGCTCAGAGTTTGCAGTTCAAGGGCACTATGGCTACACCTTC. Encoded protein: CASSEFAVQGHYGYTF.

This rearrangement joins TRBV6-5 to TRBJ1-1; D is ambiguous. This CDR3 region has 14 residues. The germline V gene has CDR1 MNHEY and CDR2 SVGAGI. V lost 5 bases, J lost 1 base, and 11 bases lay in between. The CDR3 region has the DNA TGTGCCAGCAGTCGGACCCTTACGAACACTGAAGCTTTCTTT. Translation: CASSRTLTNTEAFF.

This chain links TRBV7-8 with TRBJ2-7; 10 positions match TRBD1. Germline-derived CDR1 and CDR2 are SGHVS and FQNEAQ. The V segment lost 5 bases and the J segment 3 bases; nucleotides outside the gene matches: 10. CDR3 size: 16 residues. CDR3 loop: CASSRGVDRGIYEQYF. In nucleotides, the CDR3 is TGTGCCAGCAGCCGAGGGGTGGACAGGGGGATCTACGAGCAGTACTTC.

The rearrangement uses TRBV5-1 and TRBJ2-7, with 11 positions matching TRBD2. The V and J ends lost 4 bases and 5 bases, in that order; junction bases with no gene match: 5. The CDR3 is 14 amino acids. CDR1 is SGHRS and CDR2 is YFSETQ in the germline V gene. CDR3 protein: CASSPPGLADEQYF. CDR3 DNA sequence: TGCGCCAGCAGCCCCCCGGGACTAGCGGACGAGCAGTACTTC.

This rearrangement joins TRBV5-1 to TRBJ2-7; the D is unclear. The CDR3 extends over 13 amino acids. Germline CDR1 is SGHRS and CDR2 is YFSETQ. V was pared by 4 bases and J by 0 bases, with 8 bases between. The CDR3 DNA is TGCGCCAGCAGCCCCCTCGGCTCCTACGAGCAGTACTTC. Amino acids: CASSPLGSYEQYF.

The chain couples TRBV24-1 to TRBJ2-3, with a possible D match to TRBD1 (5 bases). CDR1 KGHDR and CDR2 SFDVKD come from the germline V gene. V was clipped by 10 bases and J by 6 bases, with 10 bases between them. The CDR3 contains 11 residues. The CDR3 protein is CATSTGDTQYF. The CDR3 DNA follows: TGTGCCACTTCCACAGGTGATACGCAGTATTTT.

CDR3 nucleotide sequence: TGTGCCAGCAGCTTAGGTGGACAGCTTGGCACTGGGGGGCGTGGCTACACCTTC. It translates to CASSLGGQLGTGGRGYTF. This sequence joins TRBV7-2 and TRBJ1-2; possible D gene TRBD1, 6 bases. V gave up 1 base and J gave up 7 bases, with 25 bases separating them. The CDR3 covers 18 residues. Germline loops: CDR1 SGHTA, CDR2 FQGNSA.

The chain employs TRBV7-2 and TRBJ1-2; possible D gene TRBD1, 6 bases. Looked up from germline, CDR1 is SGHTA and CDR2 is FQGNSA. CDR3 length equals 14 residues. Trimming cost V 6 bases and J 4 bases, with 15 bases left between them. CDR3 sequence (DNA): TGTGCCAGCAGGAACTCACAGGGTCCCTATGGCTACACCTTC. This encodes CASRNSQGPYGYTF.

The chain has TRBV16 and TRBJ1-3; 8 nucleotides agree with TRBD1. The CDR3 sequence is 14 residues long. Germline trimming cut 6 bases from V and 1 base from J; bases unmatched to any gene: 2. Germline loops: CDR1 KGHSY, CDR2 FQNENV. CDR3: CASSRTGSGNTIYF. The CDR3 DNA reads as TGTGCCAGCAGTCGGACAGGGTCTGGAAACACCATATATTTT. The full variable domain, rest sourced from reference TRBV16 and TRBJ1-3, is GEEVAQTPKHLVRGEGQKAKLYCAPIKGHSYVFWYQQVLKNEFKFLISFQNENVFDETGMPKERFSAKCLPNSPCSLEIQATKLEDSAVYFCASSRTGSGNTIYFGEGSWLTVV.